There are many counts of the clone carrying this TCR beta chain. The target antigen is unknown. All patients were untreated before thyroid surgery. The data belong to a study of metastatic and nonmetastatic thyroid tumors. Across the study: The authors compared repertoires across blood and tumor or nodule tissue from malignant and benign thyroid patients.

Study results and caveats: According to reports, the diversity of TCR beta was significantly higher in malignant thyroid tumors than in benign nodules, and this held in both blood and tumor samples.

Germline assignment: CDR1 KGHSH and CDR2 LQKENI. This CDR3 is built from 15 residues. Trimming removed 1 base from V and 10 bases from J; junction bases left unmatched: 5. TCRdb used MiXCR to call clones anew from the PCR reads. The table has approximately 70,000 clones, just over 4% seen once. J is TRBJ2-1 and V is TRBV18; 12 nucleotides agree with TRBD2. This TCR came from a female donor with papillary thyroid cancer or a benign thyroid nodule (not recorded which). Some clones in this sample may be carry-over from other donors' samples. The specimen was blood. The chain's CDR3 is CASSPRLAGVREQFF. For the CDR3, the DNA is TGTGCCAGCTCACCACGACTAGCGGGAGTTCGGGAGCAGTTCTTC. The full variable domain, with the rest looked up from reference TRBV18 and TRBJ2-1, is NAGVMQNPRHLVRRRGQEARLRCSPMKGHSHVYWYRQLPEEGLKFMVYLQKENIIDESGMPKERFSAEFPKEGPSILRIQQVVRGDSAAYFCASSPRLAGVREQFFGPGTRLTVL.